The entry below gives a single T cell receptor beta chain sequence along with its context. Trimming removed 3 bases from V and 2 bases from J; junction bases left unmatched: 6. CDR3 length: 15 amino acids. From germline, CDR1 is DFQATT and CDR2 SNEGSKA (reference sequence). The data are from a study of blood T cell repertoires in COVID-19. In the authors' methods: Amplification from reference gene primers served as the basis for estimated nucleated cell counts. Using immunoSEQ multiplex PCR, the repertoire was profiled, and TCRdb retains in-frame clones only, with some absent. That table is the source of V, J and clone size, and D and trimming were worked out from the DNA. Here the sample spans under 250,000 clones, roughly 80% being singletons.

The TCR was taken from a woman older than 75 with acute or convalescent COVID-19. This chain uses TRBV20-1 with TRBJ2-1, with 8 bases fitting TRBD2. The sequenced sample consisted of peripheral blood. CDR3 DNA: TGCAGTGCTAGTTCGAGCGGGGGAACCTACAATGAGCAGTTCTTC. Amino acid sequence: CSASSSGGTYNEQFF.